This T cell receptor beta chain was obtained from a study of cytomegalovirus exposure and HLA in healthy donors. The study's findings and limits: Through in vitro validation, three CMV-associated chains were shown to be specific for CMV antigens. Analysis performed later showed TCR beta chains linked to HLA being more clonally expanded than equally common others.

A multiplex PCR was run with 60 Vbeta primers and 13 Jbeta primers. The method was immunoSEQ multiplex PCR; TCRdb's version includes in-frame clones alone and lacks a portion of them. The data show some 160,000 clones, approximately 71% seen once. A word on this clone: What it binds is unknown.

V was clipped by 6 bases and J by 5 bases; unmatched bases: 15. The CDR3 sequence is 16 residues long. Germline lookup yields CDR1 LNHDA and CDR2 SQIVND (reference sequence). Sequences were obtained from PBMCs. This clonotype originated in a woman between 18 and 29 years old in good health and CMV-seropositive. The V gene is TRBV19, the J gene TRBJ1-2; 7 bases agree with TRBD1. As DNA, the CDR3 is TGTGCCAGTAGGCCGGGACAGCTTTTTTCTTCTTATGGCTACACCTTC. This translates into CASRPGQLFSSYGYTF.